The present TCR beta chain was sequenced within a study of beta chain features in type 1 diabetes. Notes on the study in general: Still unanswered here is whether HLA type influences TCRB rearrangement. Across patients, naive, central memory and Treg TCRB repertoires exhibited apparently greater similarity than was observed across healthy donors.

In the case of this clone: Its antigen is not identified.

Averaging about 116 mL, one heparinised blood draw came from each individual donor. Reverse transcription of all isolated RNA meant that expressed TCRB transcripts were sequenced. The protocol was immunoSEQ multiplex PCR, while the TCRdb copy is restricted to in-frame clones and leaves out a portion. Of under 300,000 clones listed, around 7.8% were seen once; the top ten hold roughly 1%. Trimming cost V 9 bases and J 0 bases, with 13 bases left between them. The CDR3 has 15 amino acids. Per the germline V gene, CDR1 is SGHRS and CDR2 is YFSETQ. V and J are TRBV5-1 and TRBJ2-6, with D hard to call. This TCR derives from a woman aged 18-30 years in good health. Specimen: central memory CD4+ T cells from blood. The CDR3 DNA is TGCGCCACAAGGCAGGTTATCTCTGGGGCCAACGTCCTGACTTTC. Protein: CATRQVISGANVLTF. Complete variable domain (other parts from reference TRBV5-1 and TRBJ2-6): KAGVTQTPRYLIKTRGQQVTLSCSPISGHRSVSWYQQTPGQGLQFLFEYFSETQRNKGNFPGRFSGRQFSNSRSEMNVSTLELGDSALYLCATRQVISGANVLTFGAGSRLTVL.